The present TCR beta chain was sequenced within a study of T cell responses to AZD1222 COVID-19 vaccine. Note on this clone: The final CDR3 position lacks the conserved phenylalanine or tryptophan, pointing to a likely read error.

Only in-frame clones appear in the TCRdb table, and some are missing; sequencing was by immunoSEQ multiplex PCR. The sample has roughly 100,000 clones, 89% seen once. The CDR3 loop spans 16 amino acids. The V end lost 3 bases, the J end lost 1 base, and 10 bases lay between the germline ends. Germline CDR1 reads MNHNS; CDR2 reads SASEGT. Source: peripheral blood, taken on day 0 of AZD1222 vaccination. The receptor's source is an adult in good health. This sequence joins TRBV6-1 and TRBJ1-6; D is unresolved. The CDR3, as DNA: TGTGCCAGCAGTGATCCTCCGGTTTCCTATAATTCACCCCTCCACCTT. Translated: CASSDPPVSYNSPLHL.